These 22 T cell receptor beta chains originate from one sample sequenced in a study of cytomegalovirus exposure and HLA in healthy donors. The PCR employed 60 Vbeta primers together with 13 Jbeta primers. The assay was immunoSEQ multiplex PCR, and TCRdb's table has in-frame clones only and misses some. The profile covers roughly 190,000 clones, with roughly 73% appearing a single time and less than 2% taken by the ten largest. Material: PBMCs. These TCRs come from a young woman in good health and CMV-seronegative.

The chain recombines TRBV5-1 with TRBJ2-1; D uncertain. This CDR3 is 14 amino acids long. Per germline, CDR1 SGHRS and CDR2 YFSETQ. Trimming cost V 7 bases and J 0 bases, with 11 bases left between them. The CDR3 bases are TGCGCCAGCCGACGACAAAGCTCCTACAATGAGCAGTTCTTC. This sequence encodes CASRRQSSYNEQFF.

The rearrangement uses TRBV6-5 and TRBJ1-2; D call uncertain. The CDR3 sequence is 16 residues long. V shed 0 bases and J shed 4 bases, with 15 bases lying between them. CDR1 is MNHEY and CDR2 is SVGAGI in the germline V gene. For the CDR3, the DNA is TGTGCCAGCAGTTACTCAGGAGGGCACTACATCTATGGCTACACCTTC. Its protein product is CASSYSGGHYIYGYTF.

V usage is TRBV19 and J usage is TRBJ2-1; the match to TRBD1 covers 7 bases. This CDR3 spans 15 amino acids. The germline V gene encodes CDR1 LNHDA and CDR2 SQIVND (reference sequence). The V and J ends lost 5 bases and 7 bases, in that order; junction bases with no gene match: 11. This CDR3 reads CASSPDGTQGNEQFF. The DNA for the CDR3 is TGTGCCAGTAGTCCTGATGGGACACAGGGGAATGAGCAGTTCTTC.

A remark on this clone: Other nucleotide sequences from this sample produce the same CDR3. The chain carries TRBV4-3 and TRBJ2-7; 8 bases map to TRBD2. Trimming took 4 bases from V and 1 from J; bases not matched to a gene: 3. The CDR3 runs 14 residues. Germline lookup yields CDR1 LGHNA and CDR2 YSLEER. CDR3 sequence reads: CASSPGLASYEQYF. DNA of the CDR3: TGCGCCAGCAGCCCAGGACTAGCTTCCTACGAGCAGTACTTC.

The chain recombines TRBV19 with TRBJ1-1; perhaps TRBD1 as D (5 bases). Deletions cut 8 bases from V and 0 bases from J, with 19 bases between. This CDR3 region has 16 residues. Germline CDR1 LNHDA, CDR2 SQIVND (reference sequence). The CDR3 spells CASSEGWTMMNTEAFF. CDR3 DNA: TGTGCCAGTTCCGAAGGGTGGACAATGATGAACACTGAAGCTTTCTTT. The whole variable domain, filled in from reference TRBV19 and TRBJ1-1, reads DGGITQSPKYLFRKEGQNVTLSCEQNLNHDAMYWYRQDPGQGLRLIYYSQIVNDFQKGDIAEGYSVSREKKESFPLTVTSAQKNPTAFYLCASSEGWTMMNTEAFFGQGTRLTVV.

The J gene is TRBJ2-1, the V gene TRBV5-1; the D is unclear. V shed 0 bases and J shed 0 bases, with 10 bases lying between them. This CDR3 has 16 residues. Germline CDR1 and CDR2: SGHRS and YFSETQ. For the CDR3, the DNA is TGCGCCAGCAGCTTGGGACGATGGAGCTCCTACAATGAGCAGTTCTTC. Translation: CASSLGRWSSYNEQFF.

CDR3 protein: CASSLGGTVRNTEAFF. The CDR3 nucleotides read TGTGCCAGCAGCTTAGGTGGGACAGTTAGGAACACTGAAGCTTTCTTT. The chain combines TRBV11-2 with TRBJ1-1, with 7 positions matching TRBD1. Trimming at V came to 1 base and at J to 1 base, leaving 6 bases not matched to a gene. The CDR3 length is 16 residues. CDR1 SGHAT and CDR2 FQNNGV come from the germline V gene.

The V gene is TRBV18, the J gene TRBJ1-4; D possibly corresponds to TRBD1 (6 bases). The V end was cut by 3 bases, the J end by 7 bases, with 18 bases between. The CDR3 length is 16 residues. Looked up from germline, CDR1 is KGHSH and CDR2 is LQKENI. CDR3 coding DNA: TGTGCCAGCTCACCCCTCCTACAGGGAAGCGGTGAAAAACTGTTTTTT. This sequence encodes CASSPLLQGSGEKLFF.

The rearrangement uses TRBV7-7 and TRBJ2-3; TRBD1 matches 10 bases. Germline V gene data show CDR1 as SSHAT and CDR2 as FNYEAQ (reference sequence). Trimming at V came to 1 base and at J to 3 bases, leaving 1 base not matched to a gene. There are 15 residues in the CDR3. CDR3 nucleotides: TGTGCCAGCAGCTTAGGGGGACAGGGGACAGATACGCAGTATTTT. This translates into CASSLGGQGTDTQYF.

This sequence joins TRBV5-4 and TRBJ2-2; 8 bases fit TRBD1. The V segment lost 5 bases and the J segment 1 base; nucleotides outside the gene matches: 10. The CDR3 runs to 17 residues. CDR1 and CDR2 from the germline V gene are SGHNT and YYREEE (reference sequence). The CDR3 coding sequence is TGTGCCAGCAGTGCCCCCGACACAGGGGGGAACACCGGGGAGCTGTTTTTT. This encodes CASSAPDTGGNTGELFF.

The rearrangement uses TRBV7-9 and TRBJ1-1; maybe TRBD1 (6 bases). Trimming took 1 base from V and 6 from J, leaving 12 bases between them. Germline CDR1 reads SEHNR; CDR2 reads FQNEAQ (reference sequence). The CDR3 covers 14 residues. The CDR3 loop reads CASSLGLDSSEAFF. The CDR3 DNA reads TGTGCCAGCAGCTTAGGTTTGGACAGTTCTGAAGCTTTCTTT. The variable domain in full, completed from reference TRBV7-9 and TRBJ1-1, reads DTGVSQNPRHKITKRGQNVTFRCDPISEHNRLYWYRQTLGQGPEFLTYFQNEAQLEKSRLLSDRFSAERPKGSFSTLEIQRTEQGDSAMYLCASSLGLDSSEAFFGQGTRLTVV.

This clone was seen only a few times. The gene calls are TRBV2 and TRBJ1-5; weak D call: TRBD1 (5 bases). Trimming removed 6 bases from V and 1 base from J, with 19 bases in between. The CDR3 has 17 amino acids. CDR1 is SNHLY, CDR2 FYNNEI, per germline. The CDR3 is CASREGLLTTSNQPQHF. The CDR3 bases are TGTGCCAGCAGGGAGGGACTCCTCACCACCAGCAATCAGCCCCAGCATTTT.

This rearrangement joins TRBV7-2 to TRBJ2-5; 11 nucleotides align to TRBD2. CDR1 is SGHTA and CDR2 is FQGNSA in the germline V gene. CDR3 length: 17 residues. V was clipped by 1 base and J by 5 bases; unmatched bases: 9. The CDR3 DNA sequence: TGTGCCAGCAGCTTAGTGGTTTCTAGCGGGGGGCGGGAGACCCAGTACTTC. Amino acid sequence: CASSLVVSSGGRETQYF.

The chain carries TRBV6-4 and TRBJ1-1, with TRBD1 matching 9 bases. The CDR3 runs 15 residues. Looked up from germline, CDR1 is MRHNA and CDR2 is SNTAGT. V gave up 5 bases and J gave up 1 base; unmatched junction bases: 5. Written as DNA, the CDR3 is TGTGCCAGCAGTAGGACAGGGGCGTCGAACACTGAAGCTTTCTTT. Translated: CASSRTGASNTEAFF.

This clone was observed a few times. Different DNA sequences within this sample yield the same CDR3. Here the CDR3 DNA reads TGTGCCAGCAGCCCGGAGGTCTATGGCTACACCTTC. This gives the protein CASSPEVYGYTF. The J gene is TRBJ1-2, the V gene TRBV7-9, with D uncertain. Germline V gene lookup returns CDR1 SEHNR and CDR2 FQNEAQ (reference sequence). V was cut by 5 bases and J by 4 bases, with 8 bases left in between. This CDR3 has 12 residues.

CDR3 DNA sequence: TGCGCCAGCAGCCAAGACAGGGGGAGCCTACTGACCCAGTACTTC. Translated: CASSQDRGSLLTQYF. V and J are TRBV4-1 and TRBJ2-5; 7 nucleotides align to TRBD1. The CDR3 runs 15 residues. The V gene end was trimmed by 0 bases and the J gene end by 7 bases; junction bases not matched to a gene: 8. Germline V lookup: CDR1 MGHRA, CDR2 YSYEKL.

CDR3: CASSFPGGTAHEQYF. CDR3 nucleotide sequence: TGTGCCAGCAGCTTCCCGGGGGGCACCGCCCACGAGCAGTACTTC. V gene TRBV5-6 combines with J gene TRBJ2-7; D perhaps matches TRBD2 (7 bases). V gave up 2 bases and J gave up 5 bases, with 17 bases separating them. The germline V gene has CDR1 SGHDT and CDR2 YYEEEE. The CDR3 runs to 15 residues.

CDR3 loop: CAISESGYWGDREAFF. CDR3 in DNA: TGTGCCATCAGTGAGTCAGGGTATTGGGGAGATCGGGAGGCTTTCTTT. J is TRBJ1-1 and V is TRBV10-3; D not resolved. V lost 0 bases to trimming and J lost 11 bases, with 22 bases between them. Germline V gives CDR1 ENHRY, CDR2 SYGVKD. CDR3 size: 16 residues.

The chain is built from TRBV11-2 and TRBJ1-6; tentatively, D is TRBD1 (5 bases). The germline CDR1 and CDR2 sequences are SGHAT and FQNNGV. The CDR3 is 17 amino acids. V lost 5 bases and J lost 6, with 20 bases in between. The CDR3 is CASSQGVAGFGNSPLHF. The CDR3, as DNA: TGTGCCAGCAGCCAAGGGGTGGCTGGGTTTGGTAATTCACCCCTCCACTTT.

A few counts support this clone. The V gene is TRBV7-9, the J gene TRBJ2-6; perhaps TRBD2 as D (5 bases). V dropped 1 base and J dropped 2 bases, with 9 bases sitting between them. CDR3 length equals 16 residues. Germline CDR1 and CDR2: SEHNR and FQNEAQ (reference sequence). CDR3 nucleotide sequence: TGTGCCAGCAGCTTAGAGGTCGGGACTGGGGCCAACGTCCTGACTTTC. Protein product: CASSLEVGTGANVLTF.

The rearrangement uses TRBV18 and TRBJ2-4; D might be TRBD1 (6 bases). The V gene's germline CDR1 is KGHSH and CDR2 LQKENI. The CDR3 is 16 amino acids. V lost 3 bases and J lost 1, with 13 bases in between. CDR3 coding DNA: TGTGCCAGCTCACCGGACAAAGGACAGGCCAAAAACATTCAGTACTTC. This gives the protein CASSPDKGQAKNIQYF.

The V gene is TRBV19, the J gene TRBJ1-5, with TRBD1 as a possible D gene (5 bases). This CDR3 has 16 amino acids. CDR1 is LNHDA and CDR2 is SQIVND in the germline V gene (reference sequence). With 5 bases removed from V and 6 bases from J, the gap between germline ends came to 20 bases. CDR3 in amino acids: CASSPREGEGIQPQHF. The CDR3 DNA follows: TGTGCCAGTAGTCCACGGGAAGGGGAGGGCATTCAGCCCCAGCATTTT.